The present T cell receptor beta chain was sequenced within a study of T-cell reconstitution after alpha-beta-depleted transplantation in children. V was shortened by 3 bases and J by 3 bases, with 13 bases between the two germline ends. Germline CDR1 and CDR2: KGHDR and SFDVKD. The CDR3 length is 15 residues. This clonotype was counted only a few times. Preparation of the TCRbeta library was carried out with unique molecular identifiers. In TCRdb, the PCR reads were re-called with MiXCR into one record per CDR3 protein. The sample lists roughly 490,000 distinct CDR3 sequences; 10% to 12% were seen once.

The material was PBMCs, mostly from graft donor cells, obtained 180 days after TCRalphabeta/CD19-depleted stem cell transplant. The chain uses TRBV24-1 and TRBJ2-5; D may be TRBD1 or TRBD2 (5 bases each). This sequence originates from a female patient aged 2 to 10 who had a stem cell transplant for aplastic anemia, so the T cells may come from the graft donor. CDR3 amino acids: CATSDLGPTKETQYF. The CDR3 DNA is TGTGCCACCAGTGATCTGGGACCGACTAAAGAGACCCAGTACTTC.